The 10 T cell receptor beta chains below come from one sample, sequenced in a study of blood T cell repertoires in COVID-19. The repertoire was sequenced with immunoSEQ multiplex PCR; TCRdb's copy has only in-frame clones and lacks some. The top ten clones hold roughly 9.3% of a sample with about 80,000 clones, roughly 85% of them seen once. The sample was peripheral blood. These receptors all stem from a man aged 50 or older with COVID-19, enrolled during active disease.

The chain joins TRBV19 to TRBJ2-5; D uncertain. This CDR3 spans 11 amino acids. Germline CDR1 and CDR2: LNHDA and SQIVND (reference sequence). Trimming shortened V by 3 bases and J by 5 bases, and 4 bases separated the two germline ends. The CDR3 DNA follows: TGTGCCAGTAGTATCGAGGAGACCCAGTACTTC. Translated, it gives CASSIEETQYF. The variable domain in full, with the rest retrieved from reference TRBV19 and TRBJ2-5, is DGGITQSPKYLFRKEGQNVTLSCEQNLNHDAMYWYRQDPGQGLRLIYYSQIVNDFQKGDIAEGYSVSREKKESFPLTVTSAQKNPTAFYLCASSIEETQYFGPGTRLLVL.

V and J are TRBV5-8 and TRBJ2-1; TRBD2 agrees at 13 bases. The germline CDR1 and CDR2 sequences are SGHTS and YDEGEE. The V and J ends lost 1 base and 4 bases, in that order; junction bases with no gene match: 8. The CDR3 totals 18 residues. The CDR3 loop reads CASSLNPGTSGTYNEQFF. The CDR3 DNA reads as TGTGCCAGCAGCTTGAACCCCGGGACTAGCGGGACTTACAATGAGCAGTTCTTC. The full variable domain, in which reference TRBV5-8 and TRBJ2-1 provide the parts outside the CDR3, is EAGVTQSPTHLIKTRGQQATLRCSPISGHTSVYWYQQALGLGLQFLLWYDEGEERNRGNFPPRFSGRQFPNYSSELNVNALELEDSALYLCASSLNPGTSGTYNEQFFGPGTRLTVL.

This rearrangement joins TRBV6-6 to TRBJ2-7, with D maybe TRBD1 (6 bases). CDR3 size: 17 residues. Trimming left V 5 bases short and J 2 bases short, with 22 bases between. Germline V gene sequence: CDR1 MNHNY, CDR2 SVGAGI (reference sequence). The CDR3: CASSLTWTEQPTYEQYF. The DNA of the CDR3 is TGTGCCAGCAGTCTTACCTGGACAGAACAACCTACCTACGAGCAGTACTTC.

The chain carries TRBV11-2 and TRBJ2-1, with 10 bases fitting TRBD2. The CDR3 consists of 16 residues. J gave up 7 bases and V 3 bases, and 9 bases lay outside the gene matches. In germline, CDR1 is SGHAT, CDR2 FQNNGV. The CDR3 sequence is CASSLVPGLAFNEQFF. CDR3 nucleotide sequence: TGTGCCAGCAGCTTGGTCCCGGGACTAGCGTTTAATGAGCAGTTCTTC. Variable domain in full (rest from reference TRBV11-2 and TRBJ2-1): EAGVAQSPRYKIIEKRQSVAFWCNPISGHATLYWYQQILGQGPKLLIQFQNNGVVDDSQLPKDRFSAERLKGVDSTLKIQPAKLEDSAVYLCASSLVPGLAFNEQFFGPGTRLTVL.

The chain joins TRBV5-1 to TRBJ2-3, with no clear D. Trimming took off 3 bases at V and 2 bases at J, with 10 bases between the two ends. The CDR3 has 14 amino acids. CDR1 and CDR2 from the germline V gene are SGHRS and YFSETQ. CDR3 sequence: CASSSYSLTDTQYF. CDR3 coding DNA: TGCGCCAGCAGCTCATACAGCCTCACAGATACGCAGTATTTT.

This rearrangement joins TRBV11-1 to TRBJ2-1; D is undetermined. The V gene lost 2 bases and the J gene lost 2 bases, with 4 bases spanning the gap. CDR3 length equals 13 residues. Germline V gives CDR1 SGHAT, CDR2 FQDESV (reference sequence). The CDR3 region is CASSLIAYNEQFF. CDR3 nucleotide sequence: TGTGCCAGCAGCTTAATAGCCTACAATGAGCAGTTCTTC.

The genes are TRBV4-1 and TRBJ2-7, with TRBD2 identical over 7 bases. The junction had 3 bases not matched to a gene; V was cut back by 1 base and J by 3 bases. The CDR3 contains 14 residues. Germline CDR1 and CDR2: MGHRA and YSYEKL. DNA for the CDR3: TGCGCCAGCAGCCAAGGCCTAGCGGACTACGAGCAGTACTTC. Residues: CASSQGLADYEQYF.

CDR3 sequence reads: CASSPPGEGVGYF. For the CDR3, the DNA is TGTGCCAGCAGCCCCCCCGGAGAGGGAGTTGGGTACTTC. The chain couples TRBV3-1 (or the pseudogene TRBV3-2) to TRBJ2-7, with D possibly being TRBD2 (5 bases). The CDR3 is made up of 13 amino acids. Per germline, CDR1 LGHDT and CDR2 YNNKEL (reference sequence). Trimming took 4 bases from V and 12 from J, leaving 19 bases between them.

CDR3 protein: CASSPGTSGRAQQFF. DNA for the CDR3: TGTGCCAGCAGTCCCGGGACTAGCGGGAGGGCCCAGCAGTTCTTC. The V gene is TRBV28, the J gene TRBJ2-1; TRBD2 matches at 16 bases. This CDR3 is 15 amino acids long. Germline lookup yields CDR1 MDHEN and CDR2 SYDVKM. V lost 5 bases, J lost 11 bases, and 6 bases stayed unmatched.

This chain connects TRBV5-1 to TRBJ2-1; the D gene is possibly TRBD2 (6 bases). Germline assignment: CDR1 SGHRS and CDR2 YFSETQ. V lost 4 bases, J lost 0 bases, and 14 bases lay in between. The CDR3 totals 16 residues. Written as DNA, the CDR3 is TGCGCCAGCAGCGGGTTTAGCGGTAACTCCTACAATGAGCAGTTCTTC. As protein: CASSGFSGNSYNEQFF.